Described below is a single TCR beta chain sequence and its context. The sample comes from a study of control samples from healthy donors and cancer patients. V shed 6 bases and J shed 3 bases, with 15 bases lying between them. Germline CDR1 and CDR2: LNHDA and SQIVND (reference sequence). This CDR3 is 15 amino acids long. Sequencing was performed with immunoSEQ multiplex PCR; in TCRdb, only in-frame clones are kept and a portion is missing. The sample holds just over 150,000 clones, over 90% seen once. The sample was blood. This clonotype was sampled from a man aged 50 to 60 in good health. The chain combines TRBV19 with TRBJ1-5; D uncertain. The chain's CDR3 is CASSPSGPNNQPQHF. For the CDR3, the DNA is TGTGCCAGTAGCCCGTCCGGACCGAACAATCAGCCCCAGCATTTT.